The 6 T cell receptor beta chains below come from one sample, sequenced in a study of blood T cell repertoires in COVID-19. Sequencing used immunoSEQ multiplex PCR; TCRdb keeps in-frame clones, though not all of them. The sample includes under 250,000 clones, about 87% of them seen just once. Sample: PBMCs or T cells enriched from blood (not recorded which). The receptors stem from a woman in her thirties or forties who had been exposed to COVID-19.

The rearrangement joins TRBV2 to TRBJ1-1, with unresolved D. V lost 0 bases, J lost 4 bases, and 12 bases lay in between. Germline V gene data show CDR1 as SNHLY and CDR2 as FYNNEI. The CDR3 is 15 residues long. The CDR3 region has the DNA TGTGCCAGCAGTGAAGCTTTGGGAGGGATCACTGAAGCTTTCTTT. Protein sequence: CASSEALGGITEAFF. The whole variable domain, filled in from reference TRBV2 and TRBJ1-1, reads EPEVTQTPSHQVTQMGQEVILRCVPISNHLYFYWYRQILGQKVEFLVSFYNNEISEKSEIFDDQFSVERPDGSNFTLKIRSTKLEDSAMYFCASSEALGGITEAFFGQGTRLTVV.

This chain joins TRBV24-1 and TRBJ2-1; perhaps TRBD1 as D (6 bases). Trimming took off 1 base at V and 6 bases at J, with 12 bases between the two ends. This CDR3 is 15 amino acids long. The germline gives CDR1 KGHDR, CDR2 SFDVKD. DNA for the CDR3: TGTGCCACCAGTGATTTTACGACAGGTTCCAATGAGCAGTTCTTC. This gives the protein CATSDFTTGSNEQFF.

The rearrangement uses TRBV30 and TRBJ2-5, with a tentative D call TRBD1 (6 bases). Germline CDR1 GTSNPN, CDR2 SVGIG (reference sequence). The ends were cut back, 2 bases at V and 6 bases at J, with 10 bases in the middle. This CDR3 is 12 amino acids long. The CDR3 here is CAWSTGSQTQYF. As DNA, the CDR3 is TGTGCCTGGAGTACAGGGAGCCAGACCCAGTACTTC. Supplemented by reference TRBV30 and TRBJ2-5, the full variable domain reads SQTIHQWPATLVQPVGSPLSLECTVEGTSNPNLYWYRQAAGRGLQLLFYSVGIGQISSEVPQNLSASRPQDRQFILSSKKLLLSDSGFYLCAWSTGSQTQYFGPGTRLLVL.

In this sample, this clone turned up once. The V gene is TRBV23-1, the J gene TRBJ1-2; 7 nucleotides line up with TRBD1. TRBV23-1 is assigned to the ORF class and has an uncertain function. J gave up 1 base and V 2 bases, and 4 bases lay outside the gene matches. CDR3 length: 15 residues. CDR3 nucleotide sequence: TGCGCCAGCAGTCAAGTGGGACAGATTAACTATGGCTACACCTTC. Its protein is CASSQVGQINYGYTF.

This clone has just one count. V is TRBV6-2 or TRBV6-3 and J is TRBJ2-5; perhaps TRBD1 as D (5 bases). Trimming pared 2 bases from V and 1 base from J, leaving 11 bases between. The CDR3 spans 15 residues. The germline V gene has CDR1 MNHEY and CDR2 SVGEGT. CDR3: CASSYPQGTQETQYF. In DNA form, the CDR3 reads TGTGCCAGCAGTTACCCGCAGGGAACCCAAGAGACCCAGTACTTC.

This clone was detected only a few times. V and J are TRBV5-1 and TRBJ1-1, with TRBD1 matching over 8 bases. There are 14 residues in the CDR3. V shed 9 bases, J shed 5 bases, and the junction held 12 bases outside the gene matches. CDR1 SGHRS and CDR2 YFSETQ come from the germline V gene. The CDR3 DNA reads TGCGCCACCTCAGGGGGCGCGGGTTATACTGAAGCTTTCTTT. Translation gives CATSGGAGYTEAFF.